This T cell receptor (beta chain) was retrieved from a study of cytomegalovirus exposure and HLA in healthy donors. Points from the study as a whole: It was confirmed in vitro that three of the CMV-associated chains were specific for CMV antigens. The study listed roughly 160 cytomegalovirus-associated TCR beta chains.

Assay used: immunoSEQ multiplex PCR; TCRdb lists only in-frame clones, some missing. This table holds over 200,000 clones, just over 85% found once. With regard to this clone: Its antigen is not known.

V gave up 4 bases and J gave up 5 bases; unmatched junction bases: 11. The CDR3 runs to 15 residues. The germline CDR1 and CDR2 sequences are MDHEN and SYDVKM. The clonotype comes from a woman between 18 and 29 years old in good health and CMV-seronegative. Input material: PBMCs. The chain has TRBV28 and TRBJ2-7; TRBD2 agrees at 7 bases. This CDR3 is CASSSSGGSSHEQYF. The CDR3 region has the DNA TGTGCCAGCAGTTCCTCGGGCGGGAGTTCTCACGAGCAGTACTTC.